Presented here are 21 T cell receptor beta chains from one specimen sequenced in a study of T-cell reconstitution after alpha-beta-depleted transplantation in children. For TCRbeta, the library was prepared with unique molecular identifiers. One entry per CDR3 protein results from TCRdb running MiXCR on the PCR reads. The profile covers 670,000 or so distinct CDR3 sequences, with under 15% appearing a single time and 0.79% taken by the ten largest. Sequenced material: PBMCs, taken before TCRalphabeta/CD19-depleted stem cell transplant. These receptor sequences come from a girl aged 2-9 years with congenital amegakaryocytic thrombocytopenia, due to receive a stem cell transplant.

This clonotype showed up many times. The chain combines TRBV5-1 with TRBJ2-3, with 7 bases matching TRBD1. Germline V gene lookup returns CDR1 SGHRS and CDR2 YFSETQ. V lost 3 bases to trimming and J lost 5 bases; unmatched junction nucleotides: 6. The CDR3 consists of 14 residues. The CDR3 here is CASSSGQLEDTQYF. The CDR3 DNA follows: TGCGCCAGCAGCTCGGGACAGTTGGAAGATACGCAGTATTTT.

This clonotype was observed at least ten times. The limits of the CDR3 on the DNA are not certain, so only TCRdb's listed CDR3 is given. The chain couples TRBV7-8 to TRBJ1-1. Germline V CDR1 and CDR2: SGHVS, FQNEAQ. Inclusive of both ends, the CDR3 amounts to 14 amino acids. This chain's CDR3 is CASSLVAPGARPFF.

On this clonotype itself: A read error may explain this, as a much larger clone is one base away. The chain couples TRBV7-9 to TRBJ1-4; no reliable D call. Germline CDR1 reads SEHNR; CDR2 reads FQNEAQ (reference sequence). CDR3 length: 13 residues. CDR3 nucleotide sequence: TGTGCCTGCAGCACTGGAACTAATGAAAAACTGTTTTTT. Translating it yields CACSTGTNEKLFF.

The chain uses TRBV12-3 or TRBV12-4 and TRBJ1-1, with D possibly TRBD1 on 6 matching bases. The CDR3 has 13 residues. Trimming removed 6 bases from V and 1 base from J, with 9 bases in between. The DNA of the CDR3 is TGTGCCAGCAGGGACAGTTGGAACACTGAAGCTTTCTTT. The encoded protein is CASRDSWNTEAFF.

This clonotype has more than one count but fewer than ten. The chain couples TRBV20-1 to TRBJ2-7; no firm D call. CDR1 and CDR2 (germline): DFQATT, SNEGSKA (reference sequence). Trimming took off 6 bases at V and 4 bases at J, with 19 bases between the two ends. The CDR3 consists of 14 residues. The CDR3 nucleotides read TGCAGTGCCTATGATTTTCGGGTTGGGTACGAGCAGTACTTC. Residues: CSAYDFRVGYEQYF.

There are many counts of this clonotype. V usage is TRBV20-1 and J usage is TRBJ2-6; 8 bases match TRBD1. The CDR3 is 16 amino acids. V shed 3 bases and J 3 bases; nucleotides not matched to a gene: 7. Germline-derived CDR1 and CDR2 are DFQATT and SNEGSKA (reference sequence). CDR3 residues: CSASGRGLGGANVLTF. Written as DNA, the CDR3 is TGCAGTGCTAGTGGCAGGGGGCTAGGTGGGGCCAACGTCCTGACTTTC.

There are a few counts of this clonotype. The V and J genes are TRBV20-1 and TRBJ2-2, with D unresolved. The CDR3 length is 14 residues. The germline V and J ends were trimmed by 1 base and 3 bases, with 9 bases remaining between them. CDR1 DFQATT and CDR2 SNEGSKA come from the germline V gene (reference sequence). This CDR3 reads CSARGLEDTGELFF. The DNA of the CDR3 is TGCAGTGCTAGAGGCCTAGAGGACACCGGGGAGCTGTTTTTT.

This clonotype was seen more than once but under ten times. The V call is TRBV21-1, the J call TRBJ2-1; no check of the table's D call, TRBD2, against the DNA was made. TRBV21-1 is a pseudogene. This CDR3 spans 13 amino acids. CDR3: CASRPGLCNEQFF. The CDR3 DNA follows: TGTGCCAGCCGACCGGGACTGTGCAATGAGCAGTTCTTC.

This clonotype has a handful of counts. DNA for the CDR3: TGTGCCAGTGGTCTCAGGCCCAAACGTAGGTTCTTC. This sequence encodes CASGLRPKRRFF. The V gene is TRBV21-1, the J gene TRBJ2-1; whether TRBD2, the table's D call, matches the DNA was not checked. TRBV21-1 is a pseudogene locus. There are 12 residues in the CDR3.

This clonotype has a handful of counts. The chain combines TRBV3-1 with TRBJ1-6, with a tentative D call TRBD1 (5 bases). V was clipped by 5 bases and J by 8 bases, with 13 bases between them. The CDR3 covers 14 residues. CDR1 is LGHDT, CDR2 YNNKEL, per germline (reference sequence). The CDR3 bases are TGTGCCAGCAGCGACAGTTTTGGGGATTCACCCCTCCACTTT. This gives the protein CASSDSFGDSPLHF.

This clonotype has a count of ten or more. This chain joins TRBV5-1 and TRBJ2-1; D is perhaps TRBD2 (5 bases). Trimming shortened V by 0 bases and J by 1 base, and 11 bases separated the two germline ends. This CDR3 region has 16 residues. Per germline, CDR1 SGHRS and CDR2 YFSETQ. CDR3: CASSLAASGSYNEQFF. The CDR3 coding sequence is TGCGCCAGCAGCTTGGCGGCCAGCGGATCCTACAATGAGCAGTTCTTC. Full variable domain (outside the CDR3, taken from reference TRBV5-1 and TRBJ2-1): KAGVTQTPRYLIKTRGQQVTLSCSPISGHRSVSWYQQTPGQGLQFLFEYFSETQRNKGNFPGRFSGRQFSNSRSEMNVSTLELGDSALYLCASSLAASGSYNEQFFGPGTRLTVL.

Ten or more counts support this clonotype. The V and J genes are TRBV4-1 and TRBJ2-3; D not certain. The CDR3 loop spans 14 amino acids. The germline gives CDR1 MGHRA, CDR2 YSYEKL. Trimming removed 0 bases from V and 2 bases from J, with 6 bases in between. CDR3 in amino acids: CASSQEPDTDTQYF. CDR3 nucleotides: TGCGCCAGCAGCCAAGAACCCGACACAGATACGCAGTATTTT.

This clonotype was seen a handful of times. This sequence joins TRBV28 and TRBJ2-7, with D maybe TRBD2 (6 bases). V was pared by 3 bases and J by 3 bases, with 12 bases between. The CDR3 totals 14 residues. Germline CDR1 and CDR2: MDHEN and SYDVKM. This CDR3 reads CASSFGGTDYEQYF. The CDR3 bases are TGTGCCAGCAGTTTCGGGGGTACGGACTACGAGCAGTACTTC.

This clonotype was counted at least ten times. The chain recombines TRBV12-3 or TRBV12-4 with TRBJ1-1; weak D call: TRBD1 (5 bases). This CDR3 is built from 12 residues. V lost 7 bases to trimming and J lost 4 bases, with 10 bases between them. As DNA, the CDR3 is TGTGCCAGCACTCGGGACGGCACTGAAGCTTTCTTT. Translation gives CASTRDGTEAFF.

V usage is TRBV29-1 and J usage is TRBJ2-7, with 7 bases lining up with TRBD2. This CDR3 has 15 residues. Germline V lookup: CDR1 SQVTM, CDR2 ANQGSEA. The ends lost 2 bases at V and 0 bases at J; junction bases unmatched: 7. This CDR3 is CSVELRERGSYEQYF. The DNA of the CDR3 is TGCAGCGTTGAATTACGCGAGCGGGGCTCCTACGAGCAGTACTTC.

This clonotype was counted ten times or more. V usage is TRBV28 and J usage is TRBJ1-5; 8 bases map to TRBD1. V lost 5 bases and J lost 4; bases outside the gene matches: 10. This CDR3 is 16 amino acids long. Germline V gene data show CDR1 as MDHEN and CDR2 as SYDVKM. CDR3 bases: TGTGCCAGCAGTGTTTCTGGACAGGGAATGAATCAGCCCCAGCATTTT. Residues: CASSVSGQGMNQPQHF.

This clonotype was detected many times. The rearrangement uses TRBV5-6 and TRBJ2-1; D is unresolved. The V end lost 0 bases, the J end lost 8 bases, and 18 bases lay between the germline ends. Germline assignment: CDR1 SGHDT and CDR2 YYEEEE. CDR3 size: 16 residues. CDR3 amino acids: CASSLDHLDLYDEQFF. The CDR3 DNA is TGTGCCAGCAGCTTGGACCATCTAGACTTATACGATGAGCAGTTCTTC.

The chain employs TRBV15 and TRBJ1-2; the D is unclear. The germline V gene encodes CDR1 LNHNV and CDR2 YYDKDF (reference sequence). The V gene lost 0 bases and the J gene lost 6 bases, with 23 bases spanning the gap. There are 18 residues in the CDR3. The CDR3 DNA reads as TGTGCCACCAGCAGAGACCATCGAATGGACGGACCAGTAAATGGCTACACCTTC. Its translation is CATSRDHRMDGPVNGYTF.

Note on this clonotype: This could be a read error, since a much larger clone is one nucleotide away. The chain joins TRBV5-1 to TRBJ2-5; D is uncertain. The germline V gene encodes CDR1 SGHRS and CDR2 YFSETQ. The CDR3 is made up of 11 amino acids. The CDR3: CVSSITETQYF. In DNA form, the CDR3 reads TGCGTCAGCAGCATAACGGAGACCCAGTACTTC.

The sample holds a few counts of this clonotype. V usage is TRBV4-1 and J usage is TRBJ1-1; D is undetermined. Germline CDR1 MGHRA, CDR2 YSYEKL. The V gene lost 1 base and the J gene lost 4 bases, with 16 bases spanning the gap. This CDR3 is 16 amino acids long. CDR3 DNA sequence: TGCGCCAGCAGCCAAGGAGTTGGCAGAAGCGGCACTGAAGCTTTCTTT. It codes for CASSQGVGRSGTEAFF.

This clonotype showed up just a few times. The chain has TRBV27 and TRBJ1-3; no clear D. The ends were cut back, 4 bases at V and 2 bases at J, with 12 bases in the middle. The CDR3 covers 15 residues. Looked up from germline, CDR1 is MNHEY and CDR2 is SMNVEV (reference sequence). CDR3 DNA sequence: TGTGCCAGCAGTTGGGTTTGGCCGCCTGGAAACACCATATATTTT. This codes for CASSWVWPPGNTIYF.